The clone carrying this TCR beta chain was observed a few times. Its matching antigen is unknown. The CDR3 is 14 residues long. The germline gives CDR1 MNHEY, CDR2 SVGAGI. V lost 4 bases and J lost 5; bases outside the gene matches: 6. The data stem from a study of beta chain features in type 1 diabetes. Study findings and constraints: Moderately but significantly shorter TCRB CDR3s were found in Type 1 diabetes patients in all four CD4+ subsets. Here, the possible influence of HLA type (on TCRB rearrangement) remained unresolved.

Expressed TCRB transcripts were sequenced after all isolated RNA was converted to cDNA. Using immunoSEQ multiplex PCR, the repertoire was profiled, and TCRdb retains in-frame clones only, with some absent. This sample has a few hundred thousand clones; roughly 14% occur once, and the top ten carry roughly 0.015%. This receptor was obtained from a woman aged 18-29 years with type 1 diabetes. The genes are TRBV6-5 and TRBJ2-5; 8 bases are shared with TRBD2. The source material was naive CD4+ T cells from blood. The CDR3 region has the DNA TGTGCCAGCAGTTTCCAGCGGGAGCGGGAGACCCAGTACTTC. The encoded protein is CASSFQRERETQYF.